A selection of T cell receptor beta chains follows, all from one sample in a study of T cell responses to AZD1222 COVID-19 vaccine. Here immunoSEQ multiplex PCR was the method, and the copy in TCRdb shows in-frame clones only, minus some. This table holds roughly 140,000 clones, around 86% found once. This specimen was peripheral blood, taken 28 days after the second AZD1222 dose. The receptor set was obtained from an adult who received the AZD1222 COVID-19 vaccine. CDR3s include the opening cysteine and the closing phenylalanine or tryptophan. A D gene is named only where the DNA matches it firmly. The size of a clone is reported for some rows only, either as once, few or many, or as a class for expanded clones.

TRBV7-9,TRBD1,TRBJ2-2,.,TGTGCCAGCAGCTCGAATAGGGACAGGAACACCGGGGAGCTGTTTTTT,CASSSNRDRNTGELFF
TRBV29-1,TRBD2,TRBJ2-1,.,TGCAGCGCAGGCAGCGGGGGGTCCCACAATGAGCAGTTCTTC,CSAGSGGSHNEQFF
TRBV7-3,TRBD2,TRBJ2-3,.,TGTGCCAGCAGCTTGACGGGAGGGCCGACAGATACGCAGTATTTT,CASSLTGGPTDTQYF
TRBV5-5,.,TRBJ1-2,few,TGTGCCAGCAGCTTGTATGGACGGTCGAACTATGGCTACACCTTC,CASSLYGRSNYGYTF
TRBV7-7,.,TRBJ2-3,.,TGTGCTAGCAGCTCCGGGTCAGTGGGGACGCAGTATTTT,CASSSGSVGTQYF
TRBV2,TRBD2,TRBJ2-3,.,TGTGCCAGCAGGGTCGGACTAGCGCAAGATACGCAGTATTTT,CASRVGLAQDTQYF
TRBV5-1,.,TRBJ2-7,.,TGCGCCAGCAGCTTGGGGGCTGGAGAGCAGTACTTC,CASSLGAGEQYF
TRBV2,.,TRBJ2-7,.,TGTGCCAGCACAGCAGGTTCTTACGAGCAGTACTTC,CASTAGSYEQYF
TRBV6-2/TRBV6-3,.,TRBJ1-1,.,TGTGCCAGCAGTTCCGGGGGCATCAACACTGAAGCTTTCTTT,CASSSGGINTEAFF
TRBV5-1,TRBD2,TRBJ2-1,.,TGCGCCAGCAGCCCAAATACGGGACTAGCGGGAGATGAGCAGTTCTTC,CASSPNTGLAGDEQFF
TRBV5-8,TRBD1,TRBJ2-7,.,TGTGCCAGCAGCGCCCCCGGGACAGGGGGCTACGAGCAGTACTTC,CASSAPGTGGYEQYF
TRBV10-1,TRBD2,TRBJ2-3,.,TGCGCCAGCAGTGGACCAGGACTAGCGGGAACCACAGATACGCAGTATTTT,CASSGPGLAGTTDTQYF
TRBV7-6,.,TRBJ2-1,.,TGTGCCAGCAGCCTAGACAATGAGCAGTTCTTC,CASSLDNEQFF
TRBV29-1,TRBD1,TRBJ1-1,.,TGCAGCGTTGAAGGGGGACAGGGGCTAAACACTGAAGCTTTCTTT,CSVEGGQGLNTEAFF
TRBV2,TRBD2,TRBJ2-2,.,TGTGCCAGCAGTGAACTAGCGGGATGGACCGGGGAGCTGTTTTTT,CASSELAGWTGELFF
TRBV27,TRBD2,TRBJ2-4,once,TGTGCCAGCAGCCCCCCGGGGGGGGCCAAAAACATTCAGTACTTC,CASSPPGGAKNIQYF
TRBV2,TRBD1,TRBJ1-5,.,TGTGCCAGCAGTGAAGCGGGACAGACTCAGCCCCAGCATTTT,CASSEAGQTQPQHF
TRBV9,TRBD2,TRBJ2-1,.,TGTGCCAGCAGTCGGACTAGCGGAGACAATGAGCAGTTCTTC,CASSRTSGDNEQFF
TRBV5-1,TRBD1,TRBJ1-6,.,TGCGCCAGCACCCCGGGGGGACAGGGGAATTCACCCCTCCACTTT,CASTPGGQGNSPLHF
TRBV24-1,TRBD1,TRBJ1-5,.,TGTGCCACCACAGGGGGCGAAGGGCAGCCCCAGCATTTT,CATTGGEGQPQHF
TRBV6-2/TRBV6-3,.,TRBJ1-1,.,TGTGCCAGCAGTTTGGGGTTCATGAACACTGAAGCTTTCTTT,CASSLGFMNTEAFF
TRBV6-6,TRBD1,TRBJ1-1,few,TGTGCCAGCTCCTGGACAGGGAGGACTGAAGCTTTCTTT,CASSWTGRTEAFF
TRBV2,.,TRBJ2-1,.,TGTGCCAGCAGTAAGGACAGTAGTTTCGATGAGCAGTTCTTC,CASSKDSSFDEQFF
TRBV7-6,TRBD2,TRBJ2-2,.,TGTGCCAGCAGCTCTACTTCCGGGACTAGAGGCACCGGGGAGCTGTTTTTT,CASSSTSGTRGTGELFF
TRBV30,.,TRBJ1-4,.,TGTGCCTGGAGTGCAGGGAGGGTATATGAAAAACTGTTTTTT,CAWSAGRVYEKLFF
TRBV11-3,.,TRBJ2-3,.,TGTGCCAGCAGCTTAAGGGACTCCAGCACAGATACGCAGTATTTT,CASSLRDSSTDTQYF
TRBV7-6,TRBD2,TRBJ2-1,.,TGTGCCAGCAGTGAGGGGGGACTAGCGGGAGATATCGCCTACAATGAGCAGTTCTTC,CASSEGGLAGDIAYNEQFF
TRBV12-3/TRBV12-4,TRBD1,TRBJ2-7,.,TGTGCCAGCCGAATGACAGGGTTGTACGAGCAGTACTTC,CASRMTGLYEQYF
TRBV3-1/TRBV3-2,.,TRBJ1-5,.,TGTGCCAGCAGCCAAGCTATCGGCGGCCATCAGCCCCAGCATTTT,CASSQAIGGHQPQHF
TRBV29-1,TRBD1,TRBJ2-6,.,TGCAGCGTCCGGGGACAGGGCTCTGGGGCCAACGTCCTGACTTTC,CSVRGQGSGANVLTF
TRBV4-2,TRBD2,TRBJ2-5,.,TGTGCCAGCAGCCGGGTAGCGGGAGTACGGGAGACCCAGTACTTC,CASSRVAGVRETQYF
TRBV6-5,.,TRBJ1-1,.,TGTGCCAGCAGTCCTCAGTGGGACGGAGCTTTCTTT,CASSPQWDGAFF
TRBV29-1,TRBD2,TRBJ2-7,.,TGCAGCGTCGGCGGGAGAACCTACGAGCAGTACTTC,CSVGGRTYEQYF
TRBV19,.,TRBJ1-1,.,TGTGCCAGTAGACCCGGACAGTTAAGGAACACTGAAGCTTTCTTT,CASRPGQLRNTEAFF
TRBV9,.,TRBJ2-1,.,TGTGCCAGCAGCGTAGAGGCGAGCTCCTACAATGAGCAGTTCTTC,CASSVEASSYNEQFF
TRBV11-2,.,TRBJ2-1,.,TGTGCCAGCAGCAGGCTCTTGGCAGGGAGGTACAATGAGCAGTTCTTC,CASSRLLAGRYNEQFF
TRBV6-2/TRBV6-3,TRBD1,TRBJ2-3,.,TGTGCCAGCAGTTACCCTCAACAGGGGCCCACAGATACGCAGTATTTT,CASSYPQQGPTDTQYF
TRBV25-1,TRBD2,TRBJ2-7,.,TGTGCCAGCAGTGAATCTGAAGGGGAGGGCTACGAGCAGTACTTC,CASSESEGEGYEQYF
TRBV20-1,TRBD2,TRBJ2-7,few,TGCAGTGCTAGTTCCGCCGGACTAGCAACCGAGCAGTACTTC,CSASSAGLATEQYF
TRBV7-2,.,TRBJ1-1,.,TGTGCCAGCAGGTCCGGGGGGTTTGCTGAAGCTTTCTTT,CASRSGGFAEAFF
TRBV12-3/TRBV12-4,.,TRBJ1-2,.,TGTGCCAGCAGTTTAGAGGCTACTGGCTACACCTTC,CASSLEATGYTF
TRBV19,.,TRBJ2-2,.,TGTGCCAGTAGTAACAGGAACACCGGGGAGCTGTTTTTT,CASSNRNTGELFF
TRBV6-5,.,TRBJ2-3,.,TGTGCCAGCAAGGCCCATGGCACAGATACGCAGTATTTT,CASKAHGTDTQYF
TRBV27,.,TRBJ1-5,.,TGTGCCAGCAGTTTTACCGGGGTCGGTCAGCCCCAGCATTTT,CASSFTGVGQPQHF
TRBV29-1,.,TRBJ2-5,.,TGCAGCGTAACTCAAGGCGTGGAGACCCAGTACTTC,CSVTQGVETQYF
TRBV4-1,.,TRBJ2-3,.,TGCGCCAGCAGCCAAGATAAATGGGGCGCAGATACGCAGTATTTT,CASSQDKWGADTQYF
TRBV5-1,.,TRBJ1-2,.,TGCGCCAGCGCCGGGCGAGGGGACGGCGGCTACACCTTC,CASAGRGDGGYTF
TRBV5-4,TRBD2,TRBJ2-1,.,TGTGCCAGCCGTGAGACTAGCGTCAACAATGAGCAGTTCTTC,CASRETSVNNEQFF
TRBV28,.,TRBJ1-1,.,TGTGCCAGCAGTACTACTGGGGGCGTGGGAACTGAAGCTTTCTTT,CASSTTGGVGTEAFF
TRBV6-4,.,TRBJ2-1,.,TGTGCCAGCAGTGACTCTACCTGGTTCTTC,CASSDSTWFF
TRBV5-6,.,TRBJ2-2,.,TGTGCCAGCAGTCGTCTGGGCGGGGAGCTGTTTTTT,CASSRLGGELFF
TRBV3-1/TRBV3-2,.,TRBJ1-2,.,TGTGCCAGCAGCCAAGGGGCTGTCCTGCCATATGGCTACACCTTC,CASSQGAVLPYGYTF
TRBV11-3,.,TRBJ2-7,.,TGTGCCAGCAGCTTACATGGTTCCTACGAGCAGTACTTC,CASSLHGSYEQYF